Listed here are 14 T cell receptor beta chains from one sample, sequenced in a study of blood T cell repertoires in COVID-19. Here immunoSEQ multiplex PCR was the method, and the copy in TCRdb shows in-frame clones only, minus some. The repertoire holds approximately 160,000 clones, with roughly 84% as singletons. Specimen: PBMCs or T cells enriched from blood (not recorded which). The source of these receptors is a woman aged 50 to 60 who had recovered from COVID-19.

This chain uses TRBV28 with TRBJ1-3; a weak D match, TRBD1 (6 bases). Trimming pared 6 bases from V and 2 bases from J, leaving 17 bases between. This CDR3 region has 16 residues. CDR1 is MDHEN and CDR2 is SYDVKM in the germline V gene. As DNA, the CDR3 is TGTGCCAGCAGCGGCGAAGGGCAGGGGCCTGGAAACACCATATATTTT. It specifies CASSGEGQGPGNTIYF.

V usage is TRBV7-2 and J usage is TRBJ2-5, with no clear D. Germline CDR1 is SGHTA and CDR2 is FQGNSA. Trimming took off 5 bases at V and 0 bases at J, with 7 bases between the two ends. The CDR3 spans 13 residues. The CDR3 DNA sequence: TGTGCCAGCAGCCCCTCCCACCAAGAGACCCAGTACTTC. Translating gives CASSPSHQETQYF.

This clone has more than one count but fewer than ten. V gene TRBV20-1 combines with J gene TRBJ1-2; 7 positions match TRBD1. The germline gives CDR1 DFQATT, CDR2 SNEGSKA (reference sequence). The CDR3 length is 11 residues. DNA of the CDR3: TGCAGCGTTGGACAGGTCTATGGCTACACCTTC. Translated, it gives CSVGQVYGYTF.

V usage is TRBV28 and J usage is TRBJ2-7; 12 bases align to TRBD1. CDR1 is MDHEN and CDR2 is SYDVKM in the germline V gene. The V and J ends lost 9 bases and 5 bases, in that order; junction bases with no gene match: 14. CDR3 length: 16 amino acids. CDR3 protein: CASQTAGTGGVDEQYF. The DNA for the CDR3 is TGTGCCAGTCAAACCGCCGGGACAGGGGGCGTCGACGAGCAGTACTTC.

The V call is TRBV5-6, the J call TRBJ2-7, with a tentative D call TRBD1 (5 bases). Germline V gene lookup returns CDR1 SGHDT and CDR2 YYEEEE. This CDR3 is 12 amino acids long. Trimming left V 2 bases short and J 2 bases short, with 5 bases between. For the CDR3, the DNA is TGTGCCAGCAGCTTAGGGGCCTACGAGCAGTACTTC. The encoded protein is CASSLGAYEQYF.

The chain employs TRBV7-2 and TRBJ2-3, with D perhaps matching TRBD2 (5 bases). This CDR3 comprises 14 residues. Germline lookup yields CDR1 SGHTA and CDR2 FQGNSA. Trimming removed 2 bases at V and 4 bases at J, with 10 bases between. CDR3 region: CASSLLGAADTQYF. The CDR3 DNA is TGTGCCAGCAGCTTATTAGGAGCGGCAGATACGCAGTATTTT.

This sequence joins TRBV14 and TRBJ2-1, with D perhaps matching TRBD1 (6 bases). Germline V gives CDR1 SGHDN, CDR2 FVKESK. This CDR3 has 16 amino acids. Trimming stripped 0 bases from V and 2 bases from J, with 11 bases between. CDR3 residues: CASSQDGRGAYNEQFF. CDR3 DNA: TGTGCCAGCAGCCAAGACGGCAGGGGAGCCTACAATGAGCAGTTCTTC. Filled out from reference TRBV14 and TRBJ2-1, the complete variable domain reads EAGVTQFPSHSVIEKGQTVTLRCDPISGHDNLYWYRRVMGKEIKFLLHFVKESKQDESGMPNNRFLAERTGGTYSTLKVQPAELEDSGVYFCASSQDGRGAYNEQFFGPGTRLTVL.

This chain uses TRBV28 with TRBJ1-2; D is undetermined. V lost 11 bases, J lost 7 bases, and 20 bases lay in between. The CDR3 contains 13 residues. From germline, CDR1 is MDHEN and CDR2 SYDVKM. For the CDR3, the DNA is TGTGCCGCCAGGCCTTCTACCCTGGGTGGCTACACCTTC. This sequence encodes CAARPSTLGGYTF.

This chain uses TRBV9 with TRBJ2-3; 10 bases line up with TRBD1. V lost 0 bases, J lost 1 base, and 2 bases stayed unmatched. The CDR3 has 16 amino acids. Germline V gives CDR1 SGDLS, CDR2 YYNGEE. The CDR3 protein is CASSVGGTGGTDTQYF. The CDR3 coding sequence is TGTGCCAGCAGCGTAGGAGGGACAGGGGGCACAGATACGCAGTATTTT.

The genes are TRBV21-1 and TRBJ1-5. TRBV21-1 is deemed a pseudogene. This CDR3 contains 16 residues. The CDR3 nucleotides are TGTGCCAGCAGCTCCGGGGAACACTATAGCAATCAGCCCCAGCATTTT. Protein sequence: CASSSGEHYSNQPQHF.

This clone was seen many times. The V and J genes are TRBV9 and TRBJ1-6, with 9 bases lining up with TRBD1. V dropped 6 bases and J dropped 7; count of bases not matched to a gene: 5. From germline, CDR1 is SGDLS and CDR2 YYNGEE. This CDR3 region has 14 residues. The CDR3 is CASTSGTGNSPLHF. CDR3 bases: TGTGCCAGCACCTCCGGGACAGGGAATTCACCCCTCCACTTT.

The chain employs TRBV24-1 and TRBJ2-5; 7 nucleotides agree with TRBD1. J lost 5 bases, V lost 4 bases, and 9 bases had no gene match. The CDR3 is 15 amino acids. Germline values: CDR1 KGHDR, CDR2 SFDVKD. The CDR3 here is CATSDRTGLLETQYF. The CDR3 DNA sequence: TGTGCCACCAGTGACCGGACAGGTCTCCTGGAGACCCAGTACTTC.

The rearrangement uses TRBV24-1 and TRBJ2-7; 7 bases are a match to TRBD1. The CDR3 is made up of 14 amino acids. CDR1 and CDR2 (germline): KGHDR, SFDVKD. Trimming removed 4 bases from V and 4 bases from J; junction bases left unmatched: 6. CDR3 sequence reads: CATSDSGTEYEQYF. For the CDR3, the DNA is TGTGCCACCAGTGACTCCGGGACAGAATACGAGCAGTACTTC.

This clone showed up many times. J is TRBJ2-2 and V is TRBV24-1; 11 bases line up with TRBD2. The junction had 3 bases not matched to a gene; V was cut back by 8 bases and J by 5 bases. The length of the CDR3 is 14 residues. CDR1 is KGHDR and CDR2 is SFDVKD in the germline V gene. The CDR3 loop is CATTVAGGTGELFF. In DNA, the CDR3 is TGTGCCACCACCGTAGCGGGAGGGACCGGGGAGCTGTTTTTT.